Each of the 5 T cell receptor beta chains below was sequenced from the same sample in a study of blood T cell repertoires in COVID-19. The assay was immunoSEQ multiplex PCR, and TCRdb's table has in-frame clones only and misses some. The data contain some 240,000 clones, about 80% of them singletons. Sequences were obtained from peripheral blood. The receptors were sampled from a woman of 80 years or more with acute or convalescent COVID-19.

The J gene is TRBJ1-1, the V gene TRBV27, with a tentative D call TRBD1 (6 bases). V was trimmed by 0 bases and J by 5 bases, leaving 16 bases between them. In germline, CDR1 is MNHEY, CDR2 SMNVEV (reference sequence). The CDR3 has 16 residues. DNA of the CDR3: TGTGCCAGCAGTTTATCAGTTGCAGGGGTCGGGACTGAAGCTTTCTTT. This encodes CASSLSVAGVGTEAFF.

This chain joins TRBV9 and TRBJ1-1; a possible D gene is TRBD1 (6 bases). The CDR3 is 12 residues long. Trimming left V 4 bases short and J 14 bases short, with 18 bases between. Germline V gives CDR1 SGDLS, CDR2 YYNGEE. This CDR3 is CASSSGQGRIFF. The CDR3 DNA is TGTGCCAGCAGCTCTGGGCAGGGGCGGATCTTCTTT.

The chain's CDR3 is CASSLWQGNTEAFF. In nucleotides, the CDR3 is TGTGCCAGCAGTTTATGGCAGGGGAACACTGAAGCTTTCTTT. The V and J genes are TRBV27 and TRBJ1-1; the D gene is possibly TRBD1 (5 bases). V was clipped by 1 base and J by 1 base, with 7 bases between them. In germline, CDR1 is MNHEY, CDR2 SMNVEV (reference sequence). The CDR3 is made up of 14 amino acids.

Comment on this clone: Other nucleotide sequences in the sample specify the same CDR3. The genes are TRBV2 and TRBJ1-3; D unclear. CDR3 length: 13 residues. The V end was cut by 6 bases, the J end by 4 bases, with 10 bases between. Germline V lookup: CDR1 SNHLY, CDR2 FYNNEI. CDR3 protein: CASSPGVGNTIYF. CDR3 coding DNA: TGTGCCAGCAGCCCGGGAGTAGGAAACACCATATATTTT. Based on the CDR3 plus reference TRBV2 and TRBJ1-3, the full variable domain is EPEVTQTPSHQVTQMGQEVILRCVPISNHLYFYWYRQILGQKVEFLVSFYNNEISEKSEIFDDQFSVERPDGSNFTLKIRSTKLEDSAMYFCASSPGVGNTIYFGEGSWLTVV.

This clone was detected only once. The gene calls are TRBV2 and TRBJ2-3, with D unclear. The CDR3 spans 14 residues. Germline V lookup: CDR1 SNHLY, CDR2 FYNNEI. Trimming took 1 base from V and 6 from J, leaving 11 bases between them. The CDR3 is CASSEVSFRDTQYF. The CDR3 DNA sequence: TGTGCCAGCAGTGAAGTGAGTTTCCGGGATACGCAGTATTTT.